A selection of T cell receptor beta chains follows, all from one sample in a study of cytomegalovirus exposure and HLA in healthy donors. Profiling relied on immunoSEQ multiplex PCR, and the TCRdb table lists in-frame clones only, not all of them. The table shows about 220,000 clones, with 65% to 85% occurring only once. The specimen was PBMCs. These TCRs come from a boy younger than 10 in good health and CMV-seronegative. CDR3s include the opening cysteine and the closing phenylalanine or tryptophan. D genes are given only for firm matches. Clone size is shown for a subset of rows, as once, few, many or a class of expanded clone.

j_gene,d_gene,abundance,v_gene,CDR3aa,CDR3nt
TRBJ1-1,TRBD1,.,TRBV12-5,CASGADRGGAFF,TGTGCTAGTGGCGCCGACAGGGGTGGAGCTTTCTTT
TRBJ2-5,TRBD2,.,TRBV9,CASSPGLLTETQYF,TGTGCCAGCAGCCCGGGACTACTTACAGAGACCCAGTACTTC
TRBJ1-2,.,.,TRBV7-2,CASSFQGGGYTF,TGTGCCAGCAGCTTTCAGGGAGGGGGCTACACCTTC
TRBJ2-3,TRBD1,.,TRBV5-6,CASSSDRGLSGRDTQYF,TGTGCCAGCAGCTCGGACAGGGGGCTAAGCGGGAGGGATACGCAGTATTTT
TRBJ2-7,TRBD2,once,TRBV13,CASSFSGRPYEQYF,TGTGCCAGCAGCTTTAGCGGGAGACCCTACGAGCAGTACTTC
TRBJ2-5,TRBD1,.,TRBV5-5,CASSPQDRVEGETQYF,TGTGCCAGCAGCCCCCAGGACAGGGTCGAAGGAGAGACCCAGTACTTC
TRBJ1-1,TRBD1,.,TRBV11-1,CASSRTGRTEAFF,TGTGCCAGCAGCCGGACAGGGAGGACTGAAGCTTTCTTT
TRBJ2-3,TRBD1,.,TRBV5-6,CASSLGVTGGSTDTQYF,TGTGCCAGCAGCTTGGGGGTGACAGGGGGGTCCACAGATACGCAGTATTTT
TRBJ1-4,TRBD1,.,TRBV19,CASSISSRDRAPNEKLFF,TGTGCCAGTAGTATAAGTAGCCGGGACAGGGCCCCTAATGAAAAACTGTTTTTT
TRBJ2-2,.,.,TRBV13,CASTPTGELFF,TGTGCCAGCACCCCCACTGGGGAGCTGTTTTTT
TRBJ2-1,TRBD2,.,TRBV19,CASSISLAGSNEQFF,TGTGCCAGTAGTATCAGCCTAGCGGGATCCAATGAGCAGTTCTTC
TRBJ1-2,.,few,TRBV6-5,CASSPPGGYGYTF,TGTGCCAGCAGCCCCCCCGGGGGCTATGGCTACACCTTC
TRBJ2-3,.,.,TRBV9,CASSVGGSSTDTQYF,TGTGCCAGCAGCGTAGGCGGGTCTAGCACAGATACGCAGTATTTT
TRBJ1-2,TRBD1,.,TRBV10-3,CATHGDSRYGYTF,TGTGCCACCCATGGGGACAGCCGATATGGCTACACCTTC
TRBJ1-1,TRBD1,.,TRBV19,CASSSGTGERTEAFF,TGTGCCAGTAGTTCTGGGACAGGGGAAAGGACTGAAGCTTTCTTT
TRBJ1-3,.,.,TRBV30,CAWSDRWTSGNTIYF,TGTGCCTGGAGCGACAGGTGGACCTCTGGAAACACCATATATTTT
TRBJ2-2,.,.,TRBV6-1,CASSDPPGSGTGELFF,TGTGCCAGCAGTGACCCGCCGGGAAGCGGCACCGGGGAGCTGTTTTTT
TRBJ2-7,TRBD1,.,TRBV20-1,CSAYRGYEQYF,TGCAGTGCTTACAGGGGCTACGAGCAGTACTTC
TRBJ1-4,.,.,TRBV7-9,CASSSLTKGATNEKLFF,TGTGCCAGCAGTTCCCTAACTAAGGGGGCAACTAATGAAAAACTGTTTTTT
TRBJ2-7,TRBD1,few,TRBV5-1,CASSFGTGFNEQYF,TGCGCCAGCAGCTTTGGGACAGGGTTCAACGAGCAGTACTTC
TRBJ2-5,.,.,TRBV21-1,CASSRGQQETQYF,TGTGCCAGCAGCAGAGGACAGCAAGAGACCCAGTACTTC
TRBJ1-2,.,.,TRBV11-1,CASSLLQGYGYTF,TGTGCCAGCAGCTTACTCCAGGGCTATGGCTACACCTTC
TRBJ1-3,TRBD1,few,TRBV4-1,CASSQYGQGPSSGNTIYF,TGCGCCAGCAGCCAGTATGGACAGGGACCTAGCTCTGGAAACACCATATATTTT
TRBJ1-4,.,.,TRBV4-1,CASSQDAQGRKLFF,TGCGCCAGCAGCCAAGACGCACAGGGTCGGAAACTGTTTTTT
TRBJ2-5,.,.,TRBV5-1,CASSLIQETQYF,TGCGCCAGCAGCTTGATACAAGAGACCCAGTACTTC
TRBJ2-7,TRBD2,.,TRBV15,CATSRERTSGEFYEQYF,TGTGCCACCAGCAGAGAACGGACTAGCGGGGAATTCTACGAGCAGTACTTC
TRBJ1-2,TRBD1,.,TRBV10-2,CASSESRTGHGYTF,TGCGCCAGCAGTGAGTCTCGGACAGGTCATGGCTACACCTTC
TRBJ2-7,.,.,TRBV4-1,CASSHQRGTESYEQYF,TGCGCCAGCAGCCACCAACGAGGGACTGAGTCCTACGAGCAGTACTTC
TRBJ2-5,TRBD1,.,TRBV7-3,CASSPTGTGGQTQYF,TGTGCCAGCAGCCCCACCGGGACAGGGGGGCAGACCCAGTACTTC
TRBJ1-5,.,.,TRBV2,CAGSETHTFYQPQHF,TGTGCCGGCAGTGAAACTCATACCTTTTATCAGCCCCAGCATTTT
TRBJ1-2,TRBD1,.,TRBV27,CATRDRRGYGYTF,TGTGCCACTCGGGACAGGAGGGGGTATGGCTACACCTTC
TRBJ2-2,TRBD1,.,TRBV6-5,CASNGGQGITGELFF,TGTGCCAGCAACGGGGGACAGGGGATCACCGGGGAGCTGTTTTTT
TRBJ2-2,TRBD2,.,TRBV9,CASSVGLAGDNTGELFF,TGTGCCAGCAGCGTAGGACTAGCGGGGGATAACACCGGGGAGCTGTTTTTT
TRBJ2-7,TRBD2,.,TRBV5-1,CASSLGGTSGDEQYF,TGCGCCAGCAGCTTGGGCGGGACTAGCGGCGACGAGCAGTACTTC
TRBJ2-1,.,few,TRBV30,CAWSYLGEDEQFF,TGTGCCTGGAGTTATCTAGGGGAGGACGAGCAGTTCTTC
TRBJ2-3,TRBD2,.,TRBV10-1,CASSTLGLMVGDTQYF,TGCGCCAGCAGCACCCTGGGACTAATGGTTGGGGATACGCAGTATTTT
TRBJ2-5,TRBD2,.,TRBV12-5,CASGPGTSGRETQYF,TGTGCTAGTGGTCCCGGGACTAGCGGGAGAGAGACCCAGTACTTC
TRBJ2-1,TRBD2,.,TRBV7-9,CASSLGGGNEQFF,TGTGCCAGCAGCTTAGGGGGGGGGAATGAGCAGTTCTTC
TRBJ2-1,TRBD2,.,TRBV6-1,CASSEGRGAPLNYNEQFF,TGTGCCAGCAGTGAAGGGCGGGGGGCTCCACTTAACTACAATGAGCAGTTCTTC